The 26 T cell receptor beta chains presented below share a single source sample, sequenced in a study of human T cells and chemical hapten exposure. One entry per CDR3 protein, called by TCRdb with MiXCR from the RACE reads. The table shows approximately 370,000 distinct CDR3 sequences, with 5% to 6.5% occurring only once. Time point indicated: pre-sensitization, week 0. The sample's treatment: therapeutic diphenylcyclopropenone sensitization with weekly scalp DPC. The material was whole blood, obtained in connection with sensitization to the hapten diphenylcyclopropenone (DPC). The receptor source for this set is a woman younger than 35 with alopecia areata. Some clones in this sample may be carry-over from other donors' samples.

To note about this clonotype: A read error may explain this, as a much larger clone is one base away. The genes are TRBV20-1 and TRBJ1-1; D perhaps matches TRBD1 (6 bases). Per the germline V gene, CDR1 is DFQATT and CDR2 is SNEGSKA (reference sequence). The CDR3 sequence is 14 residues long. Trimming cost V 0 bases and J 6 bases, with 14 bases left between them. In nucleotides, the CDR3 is TGCAGTGCTAGAGAGCAGCGGGGGGCCCCTGAAGCTTTCTTT. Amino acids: CSAREQRGAPEAFF.

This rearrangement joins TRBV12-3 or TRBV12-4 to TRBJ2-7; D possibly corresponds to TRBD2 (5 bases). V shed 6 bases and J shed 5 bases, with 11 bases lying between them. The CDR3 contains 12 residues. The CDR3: CASRPPGDEQYF. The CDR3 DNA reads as TGTGCCAGCAGACCCCCCGGGGACGAGCAGTACTTC.

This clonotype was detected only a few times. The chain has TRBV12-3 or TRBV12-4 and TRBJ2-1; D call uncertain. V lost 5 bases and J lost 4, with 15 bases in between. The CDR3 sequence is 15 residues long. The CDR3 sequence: CASSPRHGPYNEQFF. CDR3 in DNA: TGTGCCAGCAGTCCAAGACACGGGCCATACAATGAGCAGTTCTTC.

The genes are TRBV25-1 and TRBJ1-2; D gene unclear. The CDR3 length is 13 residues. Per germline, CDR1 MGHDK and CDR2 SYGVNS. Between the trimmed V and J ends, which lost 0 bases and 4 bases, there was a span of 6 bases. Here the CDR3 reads CASSEYVSYGYTF. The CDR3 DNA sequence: TGTGCCAGCAGTGAATATGTCAGCTATGGCTACACCTTC.

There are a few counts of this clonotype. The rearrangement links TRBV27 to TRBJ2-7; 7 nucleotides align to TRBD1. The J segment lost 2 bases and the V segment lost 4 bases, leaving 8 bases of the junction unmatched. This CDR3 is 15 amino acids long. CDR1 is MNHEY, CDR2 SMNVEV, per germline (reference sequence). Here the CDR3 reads CASSSPGQIAYEQYF. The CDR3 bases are TGTGCCAGCAGTTCCCCGGGACAGATAGCCTACGAGCAGTACTTC.

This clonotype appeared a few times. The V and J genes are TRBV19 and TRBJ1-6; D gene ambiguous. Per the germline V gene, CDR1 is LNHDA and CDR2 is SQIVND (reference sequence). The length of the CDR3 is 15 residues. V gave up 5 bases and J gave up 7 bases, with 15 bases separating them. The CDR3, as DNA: TGTGCCAGTAGTGAACGGACTGGGCGGAATTCACCCCTCCACTTT. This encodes CASSERTGRNSPLHF. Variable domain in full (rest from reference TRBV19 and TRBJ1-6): DGGITQSPKYLFRKEGQNVTLSCEQNLNHDAMYWYRQDPGQGLRLIYYSQIVNDFQKGDIAEGYSVSREKKESFPLTVTSAQKNPTAFYLCASSERTGRNSPLHFGNGTRLTVT.

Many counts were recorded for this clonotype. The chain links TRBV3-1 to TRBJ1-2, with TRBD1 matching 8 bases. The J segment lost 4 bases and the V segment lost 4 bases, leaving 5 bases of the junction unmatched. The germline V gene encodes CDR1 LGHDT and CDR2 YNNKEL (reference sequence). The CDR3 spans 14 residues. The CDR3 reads CASSPRQGSYGYTF. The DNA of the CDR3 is TGTGCCAGCAGCCCTAGACAGGGGAGCTATGGCTACACCTTC.

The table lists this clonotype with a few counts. The CDR3 DNA is TGTGCCAGCAGCTCCAGGACTAGCGGGGGTGCTGGAGATACGCAGTATTTT. It is translated as CASSSRTSGGAGDTQYF. The V gene is TRBV3-1, the J gene TRBJ2-3, with 13 bases fitting TRBD2. CDR1 is LGHDT, CDR2 YNNKEL, per germline (reference sequence). The junction had 10 bases not matched to a gene; V was cut back by 5 bases and J by 5 bases. This CDR3 has 17 residues.

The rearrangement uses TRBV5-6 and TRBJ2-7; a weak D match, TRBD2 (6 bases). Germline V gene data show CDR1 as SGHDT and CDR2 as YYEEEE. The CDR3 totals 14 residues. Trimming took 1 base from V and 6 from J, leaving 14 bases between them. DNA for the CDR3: TGTGCCAGCAGCTTGCCGTCGGGGACTCGCGAGCAGTACTTC. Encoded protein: CASSLPSGTREQYF.

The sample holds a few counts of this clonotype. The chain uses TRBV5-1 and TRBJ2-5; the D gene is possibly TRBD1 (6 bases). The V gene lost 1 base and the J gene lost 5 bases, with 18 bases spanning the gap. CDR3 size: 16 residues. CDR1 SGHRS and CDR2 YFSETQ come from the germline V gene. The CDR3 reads CASSLNGGSARETQYF. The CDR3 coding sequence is TGCGCCAGCAGCTTGAATGGGGGCTCCGCCAGGGAGACCCAGTACTTC.

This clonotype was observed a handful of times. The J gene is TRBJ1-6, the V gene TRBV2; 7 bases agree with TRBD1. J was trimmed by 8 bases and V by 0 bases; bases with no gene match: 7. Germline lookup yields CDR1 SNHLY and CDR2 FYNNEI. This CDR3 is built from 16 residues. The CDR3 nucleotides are TGTGCCAGCAGTGAAGCGCCGGCAGGGACAGATTCACCCCTCCACTTT. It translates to CASSEAPAGTDSPLHF. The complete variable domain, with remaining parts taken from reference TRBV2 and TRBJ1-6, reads EPEVTQTPSHQVTQMGQEVILRCVPISNHLYFYWYRQILGQKVEFLVSFYNNEISEKSEIFDDQFSVERPDGSNFTLKIRSTKLEDSAMYFCASSEAPAGTDSPLHFGNGTRLTVT.

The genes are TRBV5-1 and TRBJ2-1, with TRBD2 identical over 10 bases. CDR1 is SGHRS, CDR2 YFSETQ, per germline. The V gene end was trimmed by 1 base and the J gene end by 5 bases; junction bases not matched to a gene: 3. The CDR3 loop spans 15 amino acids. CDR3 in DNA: TGCGCCAGCAGCTTGACTAGCGGGGCCCACAATGAGCAGTTCTTC. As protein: CASSLTSGAHNEQFF.

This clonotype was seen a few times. DNA for the CDR3: TGTGCCAGAAGCTTGGTAACCGGACAGGGGAGGTGCAATCAGCCCCAGCATTTT. Protein: CARSLVTGQGRCNQPQHF. The V and J genes are TRBV5-3 and TRBJ1-5; the match to TRBD1 covers 9 bases. TRBV5-3 is an ORF; its function is uncertain. V was pared by 0 bases and J by 2 bases, with 9 bases of the junction left unmatched. There are 18 residues in the CDR3.

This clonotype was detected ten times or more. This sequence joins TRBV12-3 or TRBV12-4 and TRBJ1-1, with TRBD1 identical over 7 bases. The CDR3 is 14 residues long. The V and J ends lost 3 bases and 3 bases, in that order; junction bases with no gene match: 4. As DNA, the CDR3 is TGTGCCAGCAGTTTGGGTACAGGGGACACTGAAGCTTTCTTT. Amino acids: CASSLGTGDTEAFF.

CDR3: CASSSPGNGQEHTEAFF. In DNA, the CDR3 is TGCGCCAGCAGCTCCCCAGGCAATGGACAGGAGCACACTGAAGCTTTCTTT. V gene TRBV5-1 combines with J gene TRBJ1-1; 7 bases fit TRBD1. CDR1 is SGHRS and CDR2 is YFSETQ in the germline V gene. V shed 3 bases and J 3 bases; nucleotides not matched to a gene: 14. The CDR3 spans 17 residues.

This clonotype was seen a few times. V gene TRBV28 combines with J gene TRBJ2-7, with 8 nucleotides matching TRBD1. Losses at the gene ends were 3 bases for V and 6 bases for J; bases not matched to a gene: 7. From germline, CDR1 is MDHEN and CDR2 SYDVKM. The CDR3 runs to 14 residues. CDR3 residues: CASSLGTGRGEQYF. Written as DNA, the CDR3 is TGTGCCAGCAGTTTGGGGACAGGTCGGGGCGAGCAGTACTTC. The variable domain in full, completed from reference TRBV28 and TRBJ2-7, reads DVKVTQSSRYLVKRTGEKVFLECVQDMDHENMFWYRQDPGLGLRLIYFSYDVKMKEKGDIPEGYSVSREKKERFSLILESASTNQTSMYLCASSLGTGRGEQYFGPGTRLTVT.

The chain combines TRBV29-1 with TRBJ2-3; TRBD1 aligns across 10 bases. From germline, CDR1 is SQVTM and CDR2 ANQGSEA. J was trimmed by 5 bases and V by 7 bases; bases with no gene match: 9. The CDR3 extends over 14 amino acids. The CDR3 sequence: CSAGRQGAVDTQYF. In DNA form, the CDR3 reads TGCAGCGCCGGGAGACAGGGGGCGGTAGATACGCAGTATTTT.

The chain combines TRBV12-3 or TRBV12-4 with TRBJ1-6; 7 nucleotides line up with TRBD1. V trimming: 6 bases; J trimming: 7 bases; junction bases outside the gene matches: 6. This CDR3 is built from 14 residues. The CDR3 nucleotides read TGTGCCAGCAGCGGGACAGCCCTAAATTCACCCCTCCACTTT. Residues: CASSGTALNSPLHF.

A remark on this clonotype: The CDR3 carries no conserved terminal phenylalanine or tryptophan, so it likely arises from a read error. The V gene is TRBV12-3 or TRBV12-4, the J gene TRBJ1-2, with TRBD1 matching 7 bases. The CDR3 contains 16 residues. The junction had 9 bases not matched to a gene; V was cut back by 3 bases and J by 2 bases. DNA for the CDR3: TGTGCCAGCAGTTTTGGGACGACAGGGACGAACTATGGCTACACCTCC. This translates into CASSFGTTGTNYGYTS.

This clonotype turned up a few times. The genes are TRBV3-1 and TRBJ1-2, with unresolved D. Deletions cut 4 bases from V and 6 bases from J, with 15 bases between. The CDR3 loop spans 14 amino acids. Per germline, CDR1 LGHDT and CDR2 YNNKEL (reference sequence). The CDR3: CASSLGQAIHGYTF. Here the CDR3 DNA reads TGTGCCAGCAGCCTAGGGCAGGCGATCCATGGCTACACCTTC.

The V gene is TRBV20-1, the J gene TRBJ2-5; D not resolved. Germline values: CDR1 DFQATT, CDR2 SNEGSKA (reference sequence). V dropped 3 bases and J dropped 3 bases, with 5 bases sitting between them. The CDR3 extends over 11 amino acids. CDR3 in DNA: TGCAGTGCTAGTCTCGAAGAGACCCAGTACTTC. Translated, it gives CSASLEETQYF.

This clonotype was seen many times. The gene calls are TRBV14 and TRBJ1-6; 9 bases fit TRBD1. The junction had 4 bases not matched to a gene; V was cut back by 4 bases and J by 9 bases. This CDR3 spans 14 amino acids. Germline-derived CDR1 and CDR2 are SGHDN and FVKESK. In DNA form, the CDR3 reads TGTGCCAGCAGCCGGGACAGGGTGATTTCACCCCTCCACTTT. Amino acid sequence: CASSRDRVISPLHF.

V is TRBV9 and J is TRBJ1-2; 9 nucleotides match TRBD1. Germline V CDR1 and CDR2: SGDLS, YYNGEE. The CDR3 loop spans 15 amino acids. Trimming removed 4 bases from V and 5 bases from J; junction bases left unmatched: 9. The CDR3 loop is CASSPRQGVGYGYTF. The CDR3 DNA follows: TGTGCCAGCAGCCCACGACAGGGGGTGGGATATGGCTACACCTTC.

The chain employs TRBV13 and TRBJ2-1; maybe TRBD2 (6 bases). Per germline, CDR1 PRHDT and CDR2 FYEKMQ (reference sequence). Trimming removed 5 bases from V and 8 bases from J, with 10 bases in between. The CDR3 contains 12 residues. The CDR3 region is CASSPLADEQFF. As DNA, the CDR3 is TGTGCCAGCAGCCCACTAGCAGATGAGCAGTTCTTC.

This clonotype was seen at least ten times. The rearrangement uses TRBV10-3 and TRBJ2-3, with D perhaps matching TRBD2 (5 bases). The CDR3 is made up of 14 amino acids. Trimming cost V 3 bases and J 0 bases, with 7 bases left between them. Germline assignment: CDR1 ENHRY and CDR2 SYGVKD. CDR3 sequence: CAISEVASTDTQYF. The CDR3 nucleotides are TGTGCCATCAGTGAAGTAGCGAGCACAGATACGCAGTATTTT.

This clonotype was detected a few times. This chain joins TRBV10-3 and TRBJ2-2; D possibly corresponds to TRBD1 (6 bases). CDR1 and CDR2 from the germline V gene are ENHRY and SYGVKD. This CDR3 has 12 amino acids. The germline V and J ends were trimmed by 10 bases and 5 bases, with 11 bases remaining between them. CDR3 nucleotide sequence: TGTGCCACCAACAGGGAAACCGGGGAGCTGTTTTTT. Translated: CATNRETGELFF.